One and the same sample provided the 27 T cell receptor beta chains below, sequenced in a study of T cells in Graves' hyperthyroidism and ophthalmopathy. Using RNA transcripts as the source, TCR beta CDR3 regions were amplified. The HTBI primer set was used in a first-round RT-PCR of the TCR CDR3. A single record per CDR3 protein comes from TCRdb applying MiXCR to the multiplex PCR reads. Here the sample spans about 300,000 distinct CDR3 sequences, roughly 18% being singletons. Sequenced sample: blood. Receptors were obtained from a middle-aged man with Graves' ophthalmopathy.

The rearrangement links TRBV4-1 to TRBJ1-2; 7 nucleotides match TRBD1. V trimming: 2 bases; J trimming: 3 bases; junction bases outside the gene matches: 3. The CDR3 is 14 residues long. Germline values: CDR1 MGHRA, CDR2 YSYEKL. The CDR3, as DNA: TGCGCCAGCAGCCAAAAAGGGGGCGACTATGGCTACACCTTC. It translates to CASSQKGGDYGYTF.

The CDR3 bases are TGTGCCAGCAGTAACCCGGGAGGACTCTCCTACGAGCAGTACTTC. This encodes CASSNPGGLSYEQYF. The chain uses TRBV28 and TRBJ2-7; 7 bases map to TRBD2. From germline, CDR1 is MDHEN and CDR2 SYDVKM. J gave up 0 bases and V 5 bases, and 7 bases lay outside the gene matches. The CDR3 is 15 amino acids.

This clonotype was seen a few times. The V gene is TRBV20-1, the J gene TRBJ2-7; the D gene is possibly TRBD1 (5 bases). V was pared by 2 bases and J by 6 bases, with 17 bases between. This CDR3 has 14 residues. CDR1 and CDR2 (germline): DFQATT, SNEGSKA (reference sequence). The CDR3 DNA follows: TGCAGTGCTAGACAACAGGTATTGTTGGGCGAGCAGTACTTC. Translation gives CSARQQVLLGEQYF.

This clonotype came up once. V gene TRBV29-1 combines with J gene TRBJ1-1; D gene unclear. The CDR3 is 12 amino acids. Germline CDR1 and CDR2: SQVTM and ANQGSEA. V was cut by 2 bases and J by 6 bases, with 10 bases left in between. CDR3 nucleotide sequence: TGCAGCGTTGAAACGGGAATATCTGAAGCTTTCTTT. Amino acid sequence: CSVETGISEAFF.

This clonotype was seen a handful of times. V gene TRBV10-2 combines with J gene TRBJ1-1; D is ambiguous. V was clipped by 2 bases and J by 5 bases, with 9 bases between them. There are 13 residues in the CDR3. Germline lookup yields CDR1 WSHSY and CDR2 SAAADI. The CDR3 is CASSEEPRTEAFF. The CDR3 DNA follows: TGCGCCAGCAGTGAGGAGCCAAGAACTGAAGCTTTCTTT.

The CDR3 protein is CASSPSEGPETQYF. The CDR3 nucleotides read TGTGCCAGCAGCCCCTCTGAGGGTCCAGAGACCCAGTACTTC. The rearrangement uses TRBV7-9 and TRBJ2-5; TRBD2 is a possible D gene (5 bases). Germline loops: CDR1 SEHNR, CDR2 FQNEAQ (reference sequence). This CDR3 comprises 14 residues. Trimming shortened V by 5 bases and J by 4 bases, and 14 bases separated the two germline ends.

The CDR3 is CASSQDRVGSGSYEQYF. DNA for the CDR3: TGTGCCAGCAGCCAAGATAGAGTCGGCAGCGGGAGCTACGAGCAGTACTTC. The chain links TRBV3-1 to TRBJ2-7, with 8 nucleotides matching TRBD2. V was clipped by 0 bases and J by 3 bases; unmatched bases: 10. Germline values: CDR1 LGHDT, CDR2 YNNKEL (reference sequence). This CDR3 has 17 residues.

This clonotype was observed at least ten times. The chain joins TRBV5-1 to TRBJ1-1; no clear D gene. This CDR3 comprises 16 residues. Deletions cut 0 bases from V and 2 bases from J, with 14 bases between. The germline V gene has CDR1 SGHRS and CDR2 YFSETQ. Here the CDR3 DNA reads TGCGCCAGCAGCTTGGAGTGGTCGGCAGGAAACACTGAAGCTTTCTTT. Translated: CASSLEWSAGNTEAFF.

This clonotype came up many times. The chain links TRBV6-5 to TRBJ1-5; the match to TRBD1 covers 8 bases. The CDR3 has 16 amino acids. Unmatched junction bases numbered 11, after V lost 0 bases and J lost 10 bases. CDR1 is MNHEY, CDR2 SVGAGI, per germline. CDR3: CASSYSTGERRIPQHF. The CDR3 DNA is TGTGCCAGCAGTTACTCGACAGGGGAGCGGCGGATACCCCAGCATTTT.

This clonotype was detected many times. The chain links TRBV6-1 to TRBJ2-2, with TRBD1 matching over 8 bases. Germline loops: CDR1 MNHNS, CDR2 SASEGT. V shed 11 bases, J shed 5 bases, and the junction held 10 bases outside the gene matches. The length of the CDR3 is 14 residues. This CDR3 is CAPTHRGITGELFF. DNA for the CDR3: TGTGCCCCTACGCACAGGGGGATTACCGGGGAGCTGTTTTTT.

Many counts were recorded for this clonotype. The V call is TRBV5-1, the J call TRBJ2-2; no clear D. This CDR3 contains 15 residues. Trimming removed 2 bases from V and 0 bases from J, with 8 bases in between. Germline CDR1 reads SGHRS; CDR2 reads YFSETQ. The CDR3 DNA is TGCGCCAGCAGCTTTGGGCAGTCGAACACCGGGGAGCTGTTTTTT. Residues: CASSFGQSNTGELFF.

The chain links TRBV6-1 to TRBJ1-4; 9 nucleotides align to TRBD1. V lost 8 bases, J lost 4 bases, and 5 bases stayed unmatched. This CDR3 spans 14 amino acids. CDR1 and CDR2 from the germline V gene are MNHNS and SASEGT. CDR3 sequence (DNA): TGTGCCAGCGGGTCGGACAGGGGTAATGAAAAACTGTTTTTT. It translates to CASGSDRGNEKLFF.

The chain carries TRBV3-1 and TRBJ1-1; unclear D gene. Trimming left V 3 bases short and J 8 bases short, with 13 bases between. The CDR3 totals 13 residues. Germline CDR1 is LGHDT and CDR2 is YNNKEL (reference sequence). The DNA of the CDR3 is TGTGCCAGCAGCCAGACCGGAGGCAGGGAAGCTTTCTTT. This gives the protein CASSQTGGREAFF.

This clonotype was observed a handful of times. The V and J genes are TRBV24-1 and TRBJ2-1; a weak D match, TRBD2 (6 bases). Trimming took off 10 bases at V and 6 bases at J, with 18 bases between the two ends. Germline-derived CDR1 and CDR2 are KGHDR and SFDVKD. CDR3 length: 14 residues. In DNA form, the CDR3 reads TGTGCCACGACGCGGGGCCCTCCTGCCAATGAGCAGTTCTTC. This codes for CATTRGPPANEQFF.

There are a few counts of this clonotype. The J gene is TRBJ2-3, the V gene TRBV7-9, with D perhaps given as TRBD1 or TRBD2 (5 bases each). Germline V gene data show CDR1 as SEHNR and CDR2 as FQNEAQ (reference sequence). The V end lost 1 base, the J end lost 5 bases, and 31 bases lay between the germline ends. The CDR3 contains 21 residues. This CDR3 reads CASSLVPLKSPGRSSRDTQYF. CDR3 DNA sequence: TGTGCCAGCAGCTTAGTCCCCCTGAAATCACCGGGGCGGTCCAGCCGAGATACGCAGTATTTT.

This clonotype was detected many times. The CDR3 loop reads CASSRSLAGGDSGELFF. CDR3 nucleotide sequence: TGTGCCAGCAGCCGGTCCCTAGCGGGAGGTGACTCCGGGGAGCTGTTTTTT. The V call is TRBV5-5, the J call TRBJ2-2; 11 positions agree with TRBD2. Germline lookup yields CDR1 SGHKS and CDR2 YYEKEE (reference sequence). This CDR3 region has 17 residues. V lost 4 bases, J lost 6 bases, and 11 bases stayed unmatched.

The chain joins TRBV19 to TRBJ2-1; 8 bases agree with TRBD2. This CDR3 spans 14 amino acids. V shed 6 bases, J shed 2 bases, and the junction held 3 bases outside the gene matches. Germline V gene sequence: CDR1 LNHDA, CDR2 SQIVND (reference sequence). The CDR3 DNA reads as TGTGCCAGTAGCCGGGAGGGAACCTACAATGAGCAGTTCTTC. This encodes CASSREGTYNEQFF. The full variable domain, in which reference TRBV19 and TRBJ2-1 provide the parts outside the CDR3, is DGGITQSPKYLFRKEGQNVTLSCEQNLNHDAMYWYRQDPGQGLRLIYYSQIVNDFQKGDIAEGYSVSREKKESFPLTVTSAQKNPTAFYLCASSREGTYNEQFFGPGTRLTVL.

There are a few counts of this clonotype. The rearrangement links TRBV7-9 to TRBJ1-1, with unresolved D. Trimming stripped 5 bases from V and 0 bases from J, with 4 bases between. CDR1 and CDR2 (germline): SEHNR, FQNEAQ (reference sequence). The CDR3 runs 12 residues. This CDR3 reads CASSPVNTEAFF. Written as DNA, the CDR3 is TGTGCCAGCAGCCCGGTGAACACTGAAGCTTTCTTT.

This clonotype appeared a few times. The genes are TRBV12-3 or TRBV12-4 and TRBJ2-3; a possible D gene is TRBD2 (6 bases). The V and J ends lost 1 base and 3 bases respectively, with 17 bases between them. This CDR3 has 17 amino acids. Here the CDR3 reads CASSLGAGGLGTDTQYF. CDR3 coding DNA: TGTGCCAGCAGTTTAGGGGCCGGAGGGCTAGGGACAGATACGCAGTATTTT.

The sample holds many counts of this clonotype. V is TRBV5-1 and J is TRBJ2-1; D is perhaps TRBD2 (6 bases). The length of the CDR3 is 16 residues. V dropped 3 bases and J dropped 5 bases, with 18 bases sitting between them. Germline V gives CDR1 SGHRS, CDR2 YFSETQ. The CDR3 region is CASSSSEAGPNNEQFF. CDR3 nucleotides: TGCGCCAGCAGCTCATCTGAAGCGGGTCCTAACAATGAGCAGTTCTTC.

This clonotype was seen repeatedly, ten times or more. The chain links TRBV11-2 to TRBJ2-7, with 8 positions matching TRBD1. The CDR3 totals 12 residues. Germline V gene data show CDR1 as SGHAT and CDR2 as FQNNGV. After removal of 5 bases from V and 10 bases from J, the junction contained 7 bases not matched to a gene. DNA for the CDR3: TGTGCCAGCAGCAGTGACAGGGGCGGACAGTACTTC. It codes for CASSSDRGGQYF.

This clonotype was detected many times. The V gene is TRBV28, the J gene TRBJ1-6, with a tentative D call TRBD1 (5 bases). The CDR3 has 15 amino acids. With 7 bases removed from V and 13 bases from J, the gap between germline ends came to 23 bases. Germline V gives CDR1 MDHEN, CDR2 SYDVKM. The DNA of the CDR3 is TGTGCCAGCACCACCGACACGAGGGGAAGAGCTCCCCTCCACTTT. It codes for CASTTDTRGRAPLHF.

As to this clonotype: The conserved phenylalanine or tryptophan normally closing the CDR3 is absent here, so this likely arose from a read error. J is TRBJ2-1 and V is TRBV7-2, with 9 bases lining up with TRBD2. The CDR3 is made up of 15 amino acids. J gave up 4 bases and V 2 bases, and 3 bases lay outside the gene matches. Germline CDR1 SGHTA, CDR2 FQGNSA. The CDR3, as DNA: TGTGCCAGCAGCTTAACTAGCGGGCGATACAATGAGCAGTTCCTC. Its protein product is CASSLTSGRYNEQFL.

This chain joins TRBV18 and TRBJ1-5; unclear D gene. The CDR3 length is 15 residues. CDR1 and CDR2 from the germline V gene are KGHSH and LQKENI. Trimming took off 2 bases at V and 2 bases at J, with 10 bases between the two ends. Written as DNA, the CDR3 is TGTGCCAGCTCACCAAGGCAAATCGGCAATCAGCCCCAGCATTTT. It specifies CASSPRQIGNQPQHF.

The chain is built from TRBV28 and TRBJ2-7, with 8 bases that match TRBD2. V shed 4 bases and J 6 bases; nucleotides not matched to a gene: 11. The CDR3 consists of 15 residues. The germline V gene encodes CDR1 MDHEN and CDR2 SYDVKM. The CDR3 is CASSSVGGRLSEQYF. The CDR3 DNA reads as TGTGCCAGCAGTTCCGTGGGCGGGAGGCTATCCGAGCAGTACTTC. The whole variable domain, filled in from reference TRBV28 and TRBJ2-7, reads DVKVTQSSRYLVKRTGEKVFLECVQDMDHENMFWYRQDPGLGLRLIYFSYDVKMKEKGDIPEGYSVSREKKERFSLILESASTNQTSMYLCASSSVGGRLSEQYFGPGTRLTVT.

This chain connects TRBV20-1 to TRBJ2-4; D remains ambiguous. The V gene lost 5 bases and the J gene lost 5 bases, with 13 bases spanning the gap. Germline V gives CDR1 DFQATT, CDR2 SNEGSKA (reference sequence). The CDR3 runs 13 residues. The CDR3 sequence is CSAVDTGQNIQYF. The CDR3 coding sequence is TGCAGTGCTGTCGACACCGGCCAAAACATTCAGTACTTC.

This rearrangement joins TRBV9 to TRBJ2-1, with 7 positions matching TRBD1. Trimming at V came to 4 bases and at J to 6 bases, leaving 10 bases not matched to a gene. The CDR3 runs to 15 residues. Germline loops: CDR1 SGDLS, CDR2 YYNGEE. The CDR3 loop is CASSFGAGGSNEQFF. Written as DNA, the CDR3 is TGTGCCAGCAGCTTCGGAGCAGGGGGTTCCAATGAGCAGTTCTTC. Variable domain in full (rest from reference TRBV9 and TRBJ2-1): DSGVTQTPKHLITATGQRVTLRCSPRSGDLSVYWYQQSLDQGLQFLIQYYNGEERAKGNILERFSAQQFPDLHSELNLSSLELGDSALYFCASSFGAGGSNEQFFGPGTRLTVL.